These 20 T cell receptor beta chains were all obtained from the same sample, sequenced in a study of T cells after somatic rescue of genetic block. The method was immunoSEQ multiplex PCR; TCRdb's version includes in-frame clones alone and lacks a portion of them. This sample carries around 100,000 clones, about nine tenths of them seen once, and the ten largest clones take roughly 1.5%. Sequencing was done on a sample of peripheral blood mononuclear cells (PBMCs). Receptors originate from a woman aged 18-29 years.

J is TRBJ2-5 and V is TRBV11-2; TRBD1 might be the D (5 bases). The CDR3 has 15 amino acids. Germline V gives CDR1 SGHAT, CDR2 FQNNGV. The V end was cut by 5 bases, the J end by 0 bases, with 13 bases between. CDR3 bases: TGTGCCAGCAGCCCGAGAAGGACACACCAAGAGACCCAGTACTTC. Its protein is CASSPRRTHQETQYF.

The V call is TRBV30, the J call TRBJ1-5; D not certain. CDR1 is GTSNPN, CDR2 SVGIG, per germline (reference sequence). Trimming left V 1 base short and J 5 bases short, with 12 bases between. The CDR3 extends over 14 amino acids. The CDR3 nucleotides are TGTGCCTGGAGTGGAGGTGCTATTGATCAGCCCCAGCATTTT. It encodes CAWSGGAIDQPQHF.

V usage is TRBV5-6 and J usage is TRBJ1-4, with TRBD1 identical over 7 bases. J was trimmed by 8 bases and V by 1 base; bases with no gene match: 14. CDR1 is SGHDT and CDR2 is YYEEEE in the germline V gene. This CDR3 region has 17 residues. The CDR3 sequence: CASSLLQGGPDREKLFF. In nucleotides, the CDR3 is TGTGCCAGCAGCTTGTTGCAGGGGGGGCCCGACCGCGAAAAACTGTTTTTT.

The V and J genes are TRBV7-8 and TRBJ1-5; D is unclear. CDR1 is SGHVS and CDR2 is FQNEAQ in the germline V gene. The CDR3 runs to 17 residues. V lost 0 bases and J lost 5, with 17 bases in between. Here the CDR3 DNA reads TGTGCCAGCAGCTTAGCAAGAAGGGAAGAGAGTCATCAGCCCCAGCATTTT. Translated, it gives CASSLARREESHQPQHF.

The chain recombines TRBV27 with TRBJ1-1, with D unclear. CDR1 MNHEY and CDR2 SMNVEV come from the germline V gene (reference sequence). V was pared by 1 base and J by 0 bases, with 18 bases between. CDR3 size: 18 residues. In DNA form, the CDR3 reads TGTGCCAGCAGTTTATTGTCCAGAAACGCGGGGATGAACACTGAAGCTTTCTTT. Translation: CASSLLSRNAGMNTEAFF.

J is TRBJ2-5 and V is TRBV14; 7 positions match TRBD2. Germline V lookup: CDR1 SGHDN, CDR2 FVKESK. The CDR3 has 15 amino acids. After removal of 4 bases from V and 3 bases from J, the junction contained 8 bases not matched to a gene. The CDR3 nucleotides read TGTGCCAGCAGCCCCTCCTCGGGACTAAAAGAGACCCAGTACTTC. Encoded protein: CASSPSSGLKETQYF.

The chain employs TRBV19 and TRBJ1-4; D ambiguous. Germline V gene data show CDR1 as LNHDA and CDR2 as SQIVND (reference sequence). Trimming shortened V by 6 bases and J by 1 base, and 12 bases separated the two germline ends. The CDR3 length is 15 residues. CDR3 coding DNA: TGTGCCAGTAGCTTGAATCTGGAAACTAATGAAAAACTGTTTTTT. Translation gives CASSLNLETNEKLFF.

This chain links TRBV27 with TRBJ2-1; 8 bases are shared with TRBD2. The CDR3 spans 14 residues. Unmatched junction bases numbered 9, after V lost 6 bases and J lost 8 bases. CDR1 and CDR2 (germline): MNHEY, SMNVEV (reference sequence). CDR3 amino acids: CASRRGARGHEQFF. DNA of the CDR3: TGTGCCAGCAGGCGGGGGGCAAGGGGCCATGAGCAGTTCTTC.

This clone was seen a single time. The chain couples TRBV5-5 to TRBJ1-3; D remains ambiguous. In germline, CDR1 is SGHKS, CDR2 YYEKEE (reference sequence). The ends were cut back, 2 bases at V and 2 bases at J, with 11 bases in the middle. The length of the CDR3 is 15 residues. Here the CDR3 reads CASSLEGLTGNTIYF. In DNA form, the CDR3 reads TGTGCCAGCAGCTTAGAAGGACTAACTGGAAACACCATATATTTT.

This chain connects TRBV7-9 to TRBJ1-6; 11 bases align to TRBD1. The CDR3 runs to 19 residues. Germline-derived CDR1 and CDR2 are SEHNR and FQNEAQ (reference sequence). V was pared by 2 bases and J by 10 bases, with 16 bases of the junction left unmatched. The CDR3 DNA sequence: TGTGCCAGCAGCTTAATTCTCGGACAGGGGGCGAGTAGAGCCTCACCCCTCCACTTT. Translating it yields CASSLILGQGASRASPLHF.

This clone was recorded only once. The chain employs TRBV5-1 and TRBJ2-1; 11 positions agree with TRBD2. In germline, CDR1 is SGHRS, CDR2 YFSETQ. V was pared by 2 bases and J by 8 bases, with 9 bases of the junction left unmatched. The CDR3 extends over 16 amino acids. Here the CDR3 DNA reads TGCGCCAGCAGCTTTTCGACTAGCGGGGTATATGATGAGCAGTTCTTC. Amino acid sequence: CASSFSTSGVYDEQFF.

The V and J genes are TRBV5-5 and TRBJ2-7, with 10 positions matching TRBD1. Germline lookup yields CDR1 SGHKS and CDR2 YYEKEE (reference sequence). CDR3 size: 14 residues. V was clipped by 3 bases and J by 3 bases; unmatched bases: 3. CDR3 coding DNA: TGTGCCAGCAGCTGGACAGGGGGTCACTACGAGCAGTACTTC. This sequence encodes CASSWTGGHYEQYF.

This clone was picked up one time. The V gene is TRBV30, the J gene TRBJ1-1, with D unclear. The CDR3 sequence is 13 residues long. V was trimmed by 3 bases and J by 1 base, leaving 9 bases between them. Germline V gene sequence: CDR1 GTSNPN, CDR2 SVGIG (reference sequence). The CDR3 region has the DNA TGTGCCTGGAGCCGAGAGAGGAACACTGAAGCTTTCTTT. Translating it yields CAWSRERNTEAFF. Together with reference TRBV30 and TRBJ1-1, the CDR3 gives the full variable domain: SQTIHQWPATLVQPVGSPLSLECTVEGTSNPNLYWYRQAAGRGLQLLFYSVGIGQISSEVPQNLSASRPQDRQFILSSKKLLLSDSGFYLCAWSRERNTEAFFGQGTRLTVV.

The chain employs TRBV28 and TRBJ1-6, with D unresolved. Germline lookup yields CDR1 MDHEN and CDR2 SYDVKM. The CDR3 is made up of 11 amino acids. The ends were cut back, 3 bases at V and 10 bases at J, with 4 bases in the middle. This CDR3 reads CASSFRSPLHF. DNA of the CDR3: TGTGCCAGCAGTTTTCGATCACCCCTCCACTTT.

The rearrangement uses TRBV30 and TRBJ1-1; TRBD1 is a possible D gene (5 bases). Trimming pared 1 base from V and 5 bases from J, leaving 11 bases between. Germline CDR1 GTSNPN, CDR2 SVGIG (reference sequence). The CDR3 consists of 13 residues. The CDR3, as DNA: TGTGCCTGGAGTGAGGGACCTGGAACTGAAGCTTTCTTT. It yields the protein CAWSEGPGTEAFF.

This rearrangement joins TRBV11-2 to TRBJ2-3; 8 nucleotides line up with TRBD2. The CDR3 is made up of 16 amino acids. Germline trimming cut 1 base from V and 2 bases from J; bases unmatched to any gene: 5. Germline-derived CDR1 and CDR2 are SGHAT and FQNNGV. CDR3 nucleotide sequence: TGTGCCAGCAGCTTAGGGCGACTAGCGAACACAGATACGCAGTATTTT. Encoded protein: CASSLGRLANTDTQYF.

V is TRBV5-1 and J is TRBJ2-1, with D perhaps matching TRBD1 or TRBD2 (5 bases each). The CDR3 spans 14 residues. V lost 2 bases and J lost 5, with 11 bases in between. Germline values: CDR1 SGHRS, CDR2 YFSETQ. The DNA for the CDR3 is TGCGCCAGCAGCTTTTCGACAGCGGACAATGAGCAGTTCTTC. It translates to CASSFSTADNEQFF.

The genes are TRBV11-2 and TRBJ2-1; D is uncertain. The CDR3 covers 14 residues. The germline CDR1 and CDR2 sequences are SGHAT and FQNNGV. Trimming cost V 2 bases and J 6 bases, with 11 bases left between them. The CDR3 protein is CASSLSQLGNEQFF. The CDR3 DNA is TGTGCCAGCAGCTTAAGTCAGTTGGGCAATGAGCAGTTCTTC.

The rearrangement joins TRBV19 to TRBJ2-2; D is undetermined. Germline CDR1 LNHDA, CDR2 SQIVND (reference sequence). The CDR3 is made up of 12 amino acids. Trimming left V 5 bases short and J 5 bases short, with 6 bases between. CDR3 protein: CASSLTTGELFF. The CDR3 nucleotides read TGTGCCAGTAGTCTGACGACCGGGGAGCTGTTTTTT.

CDR3 residues: CASSAYGTGDQPQHF. Here the CDR3 DNA reads TGTGCCAGCAGCGCTTACGGGACAGGGGACCAGCCCCAGCATTTT. The chain links TRBV9 to TRBJ1-5; 10 nucleotides align to TRBD1. The CDR3 totals 15 residues. V shed 3 bases and J 7 bases; nucleotides not matched to a gene: 7. Germline-derived CDR1 and CDR2 are SGDLS and YYNGEE.